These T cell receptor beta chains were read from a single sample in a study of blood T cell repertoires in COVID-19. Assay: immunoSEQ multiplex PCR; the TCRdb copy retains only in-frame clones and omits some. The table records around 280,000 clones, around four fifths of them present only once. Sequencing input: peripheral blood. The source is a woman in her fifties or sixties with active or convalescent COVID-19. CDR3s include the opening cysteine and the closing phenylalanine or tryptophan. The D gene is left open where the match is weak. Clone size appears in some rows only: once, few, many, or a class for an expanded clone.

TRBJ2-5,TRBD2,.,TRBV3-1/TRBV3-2,TGTGCCAGCAGCCAAGAGGTTTTTGCGGGAGCCCACCAAGAGACCCAGTACTTC,CASSQEVFAGAHQETQYF
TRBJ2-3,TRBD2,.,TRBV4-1,TGCGCCAGCAGCCCCGGGAGTAGCGGGAACACGCAGTATTTT,CASSPGSSGNTQYF
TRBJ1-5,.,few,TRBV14,TGTGCCAGCAGCCAAGACAGGAATCAGCCCCAGCATTTT,CASSQDRNQPQHF
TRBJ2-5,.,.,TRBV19,TGTGCCAGTAGTCCCCTAGCGAGGGAGACCCAGTACTTC,CASSPLARETQYF
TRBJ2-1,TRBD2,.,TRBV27,TGTGCCAGCAGCTGGGAGCGGGAGGTCTCCTACAATGAGCAGTTCTTC,CASSWEREVSYNEQFF
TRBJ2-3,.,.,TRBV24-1,TGTGCCACAGAAAGACAGTTAGAAGTAAGGGGTACGCAGTATTTT,CATERQLEVRGTQYF
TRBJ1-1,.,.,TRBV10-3,TGTGCCATCAGAGGGGGCACTGAAGCTTTCTTT,CAIRGGTEAFF
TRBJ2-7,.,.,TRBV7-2,TGTGCCAGCAGCTTAGCTGGGCAGAGCCACGAGCAGTACTTC,CASSLAGQSHEQYF
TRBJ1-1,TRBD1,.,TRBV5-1,TGCGCCAGCAGCCCGAGACAGGGATCGGGCACTGAAGCTTTCTTT,CASSPRQGSGTEAFF
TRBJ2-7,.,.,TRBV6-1,TGTGCCAGCAGTGAAGTCGGCAGCCAGACAATCTACGAGCAGTACTTC,CASSEVGSQTIYEQYF
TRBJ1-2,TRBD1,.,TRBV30,TGTGCCTGGAGCGGACAGGGGCGTTCTAACTATGGCTACACCTTC,CAWSGQGRSNYGYTF
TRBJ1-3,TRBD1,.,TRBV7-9,TGTGCCAGCAGCGTCCCCCGGGACAGGGGAAACACCATATATTTT,CASSVPRDRGNTIYF
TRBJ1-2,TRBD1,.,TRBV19,TGTGCCAGTCTCTCCTCCGGGACAGACTATGGCTACACCTTC,CASLSSGTDYGYTF
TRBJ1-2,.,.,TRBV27,TGTGCCAGCAGTTTAAACGCAGGACTCTATGGCTACACCTTC,CASSLNAGLYGYTF
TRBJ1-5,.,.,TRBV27,TGTGCCAGCAGTTTATTCCGGAATCAGCCCCAGCATTTT,CASSLFRNQPQHF
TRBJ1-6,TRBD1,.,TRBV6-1,TGTGCCAGCAGTGAAATTGGTCTGGGACAGTCCTCCTATAATTCACCCCTCCACTTT,CASSEIGLGQSSYNSPLHF
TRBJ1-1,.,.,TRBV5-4,TGTGCCAGCAGCTCCCCGACAGGAAGGAGAACTGAAGCTTTCTTT,CASSSPTGRRTEAFF
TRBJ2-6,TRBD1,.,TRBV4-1,TGCGCCAGCAGGCCCGGCGTCCTCGGGACAGGGGGTCACCCCTCTGGGGCCAACGTCCTGACTTTC,CASRPGVLGTGGHPSGANVLTF
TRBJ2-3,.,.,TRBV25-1,TGTGCCAGCAGTGAAGGTGGGCAGGGCACAGATACGCAGTATTTT,CASSEGGQGTDTQYF
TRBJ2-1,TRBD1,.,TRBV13,TGTGCCAGCAGCCTACGGAAGGCGACAGGGAACCCTAACAATGAGCAGTTCTTC,CASSLRKATGNPNNEQFF
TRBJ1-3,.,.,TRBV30,TGTGCCTGGAGTGGAGGGGAGTGGAGGGGTATCTCTGGAAACACCATATATTTT,CAWSGGEWRGISGNTIYF
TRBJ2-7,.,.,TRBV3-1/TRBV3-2,TGTGCCAGCAGCCAGGAGCCAGGGGTCCGGGACGAGCAGTACTTC,CASSQEPGVRDEQYF
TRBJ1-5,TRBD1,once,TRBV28,TGTGCCAGCAGTTTGCCGACAGGGGCGAGCAATCAGCCCCAGCATTTT,CASSLPTGASNQPQHF
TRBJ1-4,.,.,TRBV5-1,TGCGCCAGCAGCTCTCAGGGATCTAATGAAAAACTGTTTTTT,CASSSQGSNEKLFF
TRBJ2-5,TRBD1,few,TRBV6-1,TGTGCCAGCAGTGACAGGGGGCTCCCTAACTTC,CASSDRGLPNF
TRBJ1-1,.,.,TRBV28,TGTGCCAGCAGACCCTCAGGGGTGGGCTCCACTGAAGCTTTCTTT,CASRPSGVGSTEAFF
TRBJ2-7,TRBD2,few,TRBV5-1,TGCCCCCCCCGCGGCGGGGCCGGGGGGGGGCGCGATGACAGTGGGTACGAGCAGTACTTC,CPPRGGAGGGRDDSGYEQYF
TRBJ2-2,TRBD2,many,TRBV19,TGTGCCAGTAGTATAGGAGCGGGGACCGGGGAGCTGTTTTTT,CASSIGAGTGELFF
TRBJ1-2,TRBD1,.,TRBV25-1,TGTGCCAGCAGGGCTCCGGGACAGACCTATGGCTACACCTTC,CASRAPGQTYGYTF
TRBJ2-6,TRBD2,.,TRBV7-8,TGTGCCAGCAGCTCTATGGTAGCGGGGGTTTCTGGGGCCAACGTCCTGACTTTC,CASSSMVAGVSGANVLTF
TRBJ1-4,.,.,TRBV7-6,TGTGCCAGCAGCTTACAAGCGGGTGAAAAACTGTTTTTT,CASSLQAGEKLFF
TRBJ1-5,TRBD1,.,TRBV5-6,TGTGCCAGCAGCAGGGACAGTAGCAATCAGCCCCAGCATTTT,CASSRDSSNQPQHF
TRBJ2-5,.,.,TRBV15,TGTGCCACCAGCAGAGGACTGGACAGACAAGAGACCCAGTACTTC,CATSRGLDRQETQYF
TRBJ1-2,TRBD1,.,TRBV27,TGTGCCAGCAGGTCGGACAGGGCCGGCTACACCTTC,CASRSDRAGYTF
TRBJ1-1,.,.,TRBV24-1,TGTGCCACCAGTGATTCCAGGGTAGGAGCGGGAGCTTTCTTT,CATSDSRVGAGAFF
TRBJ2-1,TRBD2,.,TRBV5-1,TGCGCCACCAGGACTAGCGGGAGCTACAATGAGCAGTTCTTC,CATRTSGSYNEQFF
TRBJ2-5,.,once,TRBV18,TGTGCCAGCTCACCACGGTCGGGGAGAGAGACCCAGTACTTC,CASSPRSGRETQYF
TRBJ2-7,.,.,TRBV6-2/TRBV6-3,TGTGCCAGCAGTCCCAGGGAATACGAGCAGTACTTC,CASSPREYEQYF
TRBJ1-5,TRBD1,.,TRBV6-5,TGTGCCAGCAGTTACAACAGGGGTAATCAGCCCCAGCATTTT,CASSYNRGNQPQHF
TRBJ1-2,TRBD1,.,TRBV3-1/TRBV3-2,TGTGCCAGCAGCCAAGATCCGGGACAGGGAAATGATGGCTACACCTTC,CASSQDPGQGNDGYTF
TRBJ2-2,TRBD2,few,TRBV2,TGTGCCAGCACCCCACTAGCGGGAGGGACCGGGGAGCTGTTTTTT,CASTPLAGGTGELFF
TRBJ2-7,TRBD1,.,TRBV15,TGTGCCACCAGCAGAGATACGCCCGGACAGGGTCGCTCCTACGAGCAGTACTTC,CATSRDTPGQGRSYEQYF
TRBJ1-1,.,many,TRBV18,TGTGCCAGCTCCTTCGACAGGATGAACACTGAAGCTTTCTTT,CASSFDRMNTEAFF
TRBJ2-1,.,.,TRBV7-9,TGTGCCAGCAGCACTAGGCCACTAGGGGGCTCCTACAATGAGCAGTTCTTC,CASSTRPLGGSYNEQFF
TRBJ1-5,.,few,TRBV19,TGTGCCAGTAGAGCAGGAGGTAATAGCAATCAGCCCCAGCATTTT,CASRAGGNSNQPQHF
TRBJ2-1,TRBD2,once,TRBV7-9,TGTGCCAGCAGCTTAGCGACTAGCGCACCCAATGAGCAGTTCTTC,CASSLATSAPNEQFF
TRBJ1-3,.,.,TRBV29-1,TGCAGCGTCAGGTGGGCAGGATTCTCTGGAAACACCATATATTTT,CSVRWAGFSGNTIYF
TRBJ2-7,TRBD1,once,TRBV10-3,TGTGCCATCAGTCTCGGGACAGGGGGTTCCGAGCAGTACTTC,CAISLGTGGSEQYF
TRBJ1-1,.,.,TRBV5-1,TGCGCCAGCAGCTTCAGGCCAATAACGAACACTGAAGCTTTCTTT,CASSFRPITNTEAFF
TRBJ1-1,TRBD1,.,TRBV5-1,TGCGCCAGCAGCTTGCAAGTGACAGGGGCTAACACTGAAGCTTTCTTT,CASSLQVTGANTEAFF
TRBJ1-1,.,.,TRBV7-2,TGTGCCAGCAGCTTAGCTGGCCTCGCCACTGAAGCTTTCTTT,CASSLAGLATEAFF
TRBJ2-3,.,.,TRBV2,TGTGCCAGCGTGTGGCGGAGAACAGATACGCAGTATTTT,CASVWRRTDTQYF
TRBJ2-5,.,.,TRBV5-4,TGTGCCAGCAGCTTGGGACAGACTCAAGAGACCCAGTACTTC,CASSLGQTQETQYF
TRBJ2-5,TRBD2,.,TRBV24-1,TGTGCCACCAGTGACCCTAGCGGGAGTGGGGAGACCCAGTACTTC,CATSDPSGSGETQYF
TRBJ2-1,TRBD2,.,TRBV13,TGTGCCAGCAGACCGTCTAGCGGGAGAGATTACAATGAGCAGTTCTTC,CASRPSSGRDYNEQFF